This T cell receptor (beta chain) was obtained from a study of blood T cell repertoires in COVID-19. On the study more broadly: Acute and convalescent COVID-19 samples came from the United States, Italy and Spain. PBMCs, B-cell-depleted T cells, or T cells were the source of the cDNA or gDNA that made up the material.

The CDR3 is 16 amino acids. Germline loops: CDR1 SEHNR, CDR2 FQNEAQ (reference sequence). V lost 3 bases to trimming and J lost 6 bases, with 18 bases between them. Study processing details: Estimation of nucleated cell counts was performed using reference gene primer amplification. TCRdb's copy holds only in-frame clones and misses some; the assay was immunoSEQ multiplex PCR. The V and J calls and the clone size are those of that table, but D and trimming were determined from the DNA. The table includes roughly 190,000 clones, over 75% detected once. This TCR came from a middle-aged woman who had recovered from COVID-19. This sequence joins TRBV7-9 and TRBJ2-1; no clear D. The sequenced sample consisted of peripheral blood. The CDR3 protein is CASSFRRSEEFNEQFF. The CDR3 DNA follows: TGTGCCAGCAGCTTTCGTCGATCAGAAGAATTCAATGAGCAGTTCTTC.